Listed below are T cell receptor beta chains from one sample, sequenced in a study of identical twins. TCRdb re-derived calls from the 5' RACE reads in MiXCR, one entry per CDR3 protein. The profile covers 500,000 to 550,000 distinct CDR3 sequences, with roughly 21% appearing a single time and about 0.93% taken by the ten largest. These sequences were also reported in another study, on T cells expressing NK-cell markers.

Material: CD4+ T cells sorted from blood. The receptor source for this set is a woman under 30 in good health. Both conserved end residues are part of each CDR3. Clone size, where shown, is once, few, many, or a class for clones that have expanded.

>TRBJ2-7|TRBV6-2/TRBV6-3|NA
CASCSQGSHEQYF
>TRBJ2-1|TRBV5-1|NA
CASSLGFIGANEQFF
>TRBJ2-4|TRBV6-1|few
CASRPSGLEKSIQYF
>TRBJ1-1|TRBV10-3|many
CAISEPRNTEAFF
>TRBJ2-7|TRBV5-1|few
CASSLGTADPYEQYF
>TRBJ2-7|TRBV20-1|once
CSARLRAGEQYF
>TRBJ2-7|TRBV7-2|NA
CASSFLGGEEQYF
>TRBJ2-2|TRBV4-2|NA
CASGGTGFGELFF
>TRBJ2-2|TRBV4-3|few
CASSQDGRGPTGELFF
>TRBJ1-4|TRBV6-5|many
CASSSSGSGEKLFF